One and the same sample provided the 13 T cell receptor beta chains below, sequenced in a study of identical twins. TCRdb independently ran MiXCR on the 5' RACE reads; one entry per CDR3 protein. The sample yields 200,000 to 300,000 distinct CDR3 sequences, over 9.5% seen once. Sequenced sample: memory T cells sorted from blood. The receptors here all came from a man in his fifties or sixties in good health.

As to this clonotype: Because it lacks the conserved phenylalanine or tryptophan at the end, this CDR3 is likely a read error. The rearrangement links TRBV28 to TRBJ1-6; no clear D. V was trimmed by 5 bases and J by 3 bases, leaving 14 bases between them. Germline-derived CDR1 and CDR2 are MDHEN and SYDVKM. The CDR3 is 16 residues long. CDR3 in DNA: TGTGCCAGCAGTCTCGACCGTCTGGGCTATAATTCACCCCTCCACCCT. It specifies CASSLDRLGYNSPLHP.

V is TRBV20-1 and J is TRBJ2-5; TRBD2 matches at 9 bases. CDR1 and CDR2 (germline): DFQATT, SNEGSKA (reference sequence). With V trimmed by 6 bases and J by 4 bases, 9 bases remained unmatched. CDR3 length: 14 amino acids. The CDR3 DNA sequence: TGCAGTGCGAAACTAGCGGGCTTCTTAGAGACCCAGTACTTC. The encoded protein is CSAKLAGFLETQYF.

This clonotype has ten or more counts. The chain joins TRBV20-1 to TRBJ2-5, with 7 bases matching TRBD1. Germline loops: CDR1 DFQATT, CDR2 SNEGSKA (reference sequence). The CDR3 has 14 residues. In nucleotides, the CDR3 is TGCAGCACCGCCCGGGGACAGCTAATGGAGACCCAGTACTTC. It encodes CSTARGQLMETQYF.

DNA for the CDR3: TGTGCCATCAGGCCTAGCGGGTCTAGCACAGATACGCAGTATTTT. Translating it yields CAIRPSGSSTDTQYF. This chain links TRBV10-3 with TRBJ2-3; TRBD2 agrees at 8 bases. From germline, CDR1 is ENHRY and CDR2 SYGVKD. The CDR3 sequence is 15 residues long. Trimming took 6 bases from V and 0 from J; bases not matched to a gene: 5.

This clonotype was recorded at least ten times. The chain carries TRBV7-6 and TRBJ1-3, with D possibly TRBD1 on 5 matching bases. Germline assignment: CDR1 SGHVS and CDR2 FNYEAQ. This CDR3 is 19 amino acids long. Trimming shortened V by 7 bases and J by 2 bases, and 27 bases separated the two germline ends. This chain's CDR3 is CASTLMGGTQNFAGNTIYF. CDR3 coding DNA: TGTGCCAGCACCCTAATGGGGGGAACACAGAACTTTGCTGGAAACACCATATATTTT.

This clonotype was observed at least ten times. V and J are TRBV5-6 and TRBJ2-7; 7 nucleotides line up with TRBD1. Trimming cost V 0 bases and J 11 bases; bases outside gene matches: 17. Germline CDR1 and CDR2: SGHDT and YYEEEE. The CDR3 length is 16 residues. The CDR3 bases are TGTGCCAGCAGCTTGGGGATATTGGGGGACAGAATGGGGGAGTACTTC. It codes for CASSLGILGDRMGEYF.

This chain uses TRBV13 with TRBJ2-5; tentatively, D is TRBD2 (6 bases). CDR1 and CDR2 (germline): PRHDT, FYEKMQ (reference sequence). With 7 bases removed from V and 2 bases from J, the gap between germline ends came to 14 bases. The CDR3 loop spans 14 amino acids. Written as DNA, the CDR3 is TGTGCCAGCAACTCCGGGACTCATCAAGAGACCCAGTACTTC. It encodes CASNSGTHQETQYF.

This clonotype was observed many times. The CDR3 bases are TGCGCCAGCAGCCTAGGACAGCCCTTGTCTGGAAACACCATATATTTT. Its protein product is CASSLGQPLSGNTIYF. This rearrangement joins TRBV5-1 to TRBJ1-3; weak D call: TRBD1 (6 bases). The V gene's germline CDR1 is SGHRS and CDR2 YFSETQ. The CDR3 has 16 amino acids. V was clipped by 4 bases and J by 1 base, with 15 bases between them.

The genes are TRBV20-1 and TRBJ1-4, with unresolved D. This CDR3 has 12 residues. CDR1 is DFQATT, CDR2 SNEGSKA, per germline (reference sequence). Trimming shortened V by 5 bases and J by 5 bases, and 9 bases separated the two germline ends. The CDR3: CSAQALNEKLFF. The CDR3, as DNA: TGCAGTGCTCAGGCCCTAAATGAAAAACTGTTTTTT.

This clonotype appeared a few times. The chain couples TRBV6-2 or TRBV6-3 to TRBJ2-1; 7 bases align to TRBD2. CDR1 MNHEY and CDR2 SVGEGT come from the germline V gene. J was trimmed by 5 bases and V by 2 bases; bases with no gene match: 15. The CDR3 totals 18 residues. In DNA form, the CDR3 reads TGTGCCAGCAGTTACAACGGTCCGGGAGGCACTGGAAACAATGAGCAGTTCTTC. Translating gives CASSYNGPGGTGNNEQFF.

The J gene is TRBJ2-1, the V gene TRBV27; D is unresolved. Per the germline V gene, CDR1 is MNHEY and CDR2 is SMNVEV (reference sequence). The CDR3 has 15 residues. V was pared by 3 bases and J by 2 bases, with 11 bases between. The CDR3 spells CASSLPAGTYNEQFF. CDR3 in DNA: TGTGCCAGCAGTTTGCCAGCAGGAACCTACAATGAGCAGTTCTTC.

This clonotype was recorded a few times. This chain uses TRBV5-6 with TRBJ2-1; unclear D gene. Trimming shortened V by 0 bases and J by 4 bases, and 5 bases separated the two germline ends. CDR1 and CDR2 from the germline V gene are SGHDT and YYEEEE. There are 13 residues in the CDR3. The CDR3 region is CASSLGMYNEQFF. CDR3 DNA: TGTGCCAGCAGCTTGGGAATGTACAATGAGCAGTTCTTC.

This clonotype was seen only a few times. This chain joins TRBV30 and TRBJ2-1, with D possibly matching TRBD2 (7 bases). Germline values: CDR1 GTSNPN, CDR2 SVGIG (reference sequence). This CDR3 is built from 14 residues. V dropped 1 base and J dropped 4 bases, with 11 bases sitting between them. The CDR3 DNA sequence: TGTGCCTGGAGTGGTAGGGGGGGATACAATGAGCAGTTCTTC. Translated, it gives CAWSGRGGYNEQFF.